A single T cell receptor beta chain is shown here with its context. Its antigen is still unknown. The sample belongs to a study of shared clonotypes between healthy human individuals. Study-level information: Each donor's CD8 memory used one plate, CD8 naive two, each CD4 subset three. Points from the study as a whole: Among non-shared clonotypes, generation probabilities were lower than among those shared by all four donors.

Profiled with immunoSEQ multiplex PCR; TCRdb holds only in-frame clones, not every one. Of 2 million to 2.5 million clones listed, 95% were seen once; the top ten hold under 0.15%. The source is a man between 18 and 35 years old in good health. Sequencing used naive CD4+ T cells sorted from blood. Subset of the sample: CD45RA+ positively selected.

The CDR3 is CAIGQGILGVEQYF. In DNA, the CDR3 is TGTGCCATCGGACAGGGTATCTTGGGCGTCGAGCAGTACTTC. This chain links TRBV10-3 with TRBJ2-7; 8 bases fit TRBD1. CDR3 length: 14 amino acids. The V gene's germline CDR1 is ENHRY and CDR2 SYGVKD. Trimming took 8 bases from V and 6 from J; bases not matched to a gene: 12.